This entry lists 15 T cell receptor beta chains sequenced from one sample in a study of shared clonotypes between healthy human individuals. Clones were sequenced by immunoSEQ multiplex PCR, and TCRdb holds only the in-frame ones, with some missing. This sample carries about 470,000 clones, around 79% of them seen once, and the ten largest clones take 13%. The sample was PBMCs. These receptors were taken from a woman aged 40 to 50 in good health. Some clones in this sample may be carry-over from other donors' samples.

This clone was detected ten times or more. The chain links TRBV7-9 to TRBJ2-1, with unresolved D. Looked up from germline, CDR1 is SEHNR and CDR2 is FQNEAQ (reference sequence). The V end lost 5 bases, the J end lost 6 bases, and 11 bases lay between the germline ends. This CDR3 has 13 amino acids. The DNA of the CDR3 is TGTGCCAGCAGCCCAAACCCGACCAATGAGCAGTTCTTC. Translating gives CASSPNPTNEQFF.

This clone appeared a few times. The chain combines TRBV18 with TRBJ1-6, with D perhaps TRBD1 (5 bases). Germline V gene sequence: CDR1 KGHSH, CDR2 LQKENI. This CDR3 has 16 residues. V shed 3 bases and J shed 0 bases, with 9 bases lying between them. The CDR3 loop is CASSPTAFSYNSPLHF. The CDR3 DNA is TGTGCCAGCTCACCGACAGCTTTCTCCTATAATTCACCCCTCCACTTT.

V is TRBV19 and J is TRBJ2-2; TRBD2 matches 14 bases. Trimming at V came to 6 bases and at J to 6 bases, leaving 12 bases not matched to a gene. This CDR3 comprises 18 residues. Germline CDR1 and CDR2: LNHDA and SQIVND (reference sequence). The CDR3 reads CASRTWGLAGVGAGELFF. DNA of the CDR3: TGTGCCAGTAGAACCTGGGGACTAGCGGGAGTGGGGGCCGGGGAGCTGTTTTTT.

J is TRBJ1-5 and V is TRBV7-8; TRBD1 might be the D (5 bases). The germline gives CDR1 SGHVS, CDR2 FQNEAQ. V was pared by 0 bases and J by 3 bases, with 15 bases between. The CDR3 covers 17 residues. The CDR3 is CASSLAVRRGHNQPQHF. CDR3 sequence (DNA): TGTGCCAGCAGCTTAGCCGTAAGAAGGGGCCACAATCAGCCCCAGCATTTT.

The chain recombines TRBV6-1 with TRBJ2-1; no firm D call. With 4 bases removed from V and 8 bases from J, the gap between germline ends came to 18 bases. CDR1 is MNHNS, CDR2 SASEGT, per germline. The CDR3 runs 15 residues. The CDR3 DNA follows: TGTGCCAGCAGTGGCCGTTTCAGGTCTTACGATGAGCAGTTCTTC. Its translation: CASSGRFRSYDEQFF.

This chain uses TRBV18 with TRBJ1-2, with TRBD1 as a possible D gene (6 bases). Trimming pared 5 bases from V and 4 bases from J, leaving 11 bases between. This CDR3 contains 13 residues. Germline V gives CDR1 KGHSH, CDR2 LQKENI. The CDR3 nucleotides are TGTGCCAGCTCAAGCAGGGGTGGCTATGGCTACACCTTC. Translation gives CASSSRGGYGYTF.

This clone was detected once. Other DNA sequences in the sample encode the same CDR3. The chain combines TRBV18 with TRBJ2-7; 11 nucleotides agree with TRBD2. Germline CDR1 is KGHSH and CDR2 is LQKENI. J gave up 1 base and V 5 bases, and 4 bases lay outside the gene matches. The CDR3 has 15 residues. The CDR3 loop is CASSTTSGSSYEQYF. CDR3 nucleotide sequence: TGTGCCAGCTCAACCACTAGCGGGAGTTCCTACGAGCAGTACTTC. Variable domain in full (rest from reference TRBV18 and TRBJ2-7): NAGVMQNPRHLVRRRGQEARLRCSPMKGHSHVYWYRQLPEEGLKFMVYLQKENIIDESGMPKERFSAEFPKEGPSILRIQQVVRGDSAAYFCASSTTSGSSYEQYFGPGTRLTVT.

The chain carries TRBV18 and TRBJ2-1; D might be TRBD2 (5 bases). The CDR3 is 15 amino acids. CDR1 KGHSH and CDR2 LQKENI come from the germline V gene. V was clipped by 3 bases and J by 1 base, with 10 bases between them. The CDR3 reads CASSPPGWSYNEQFF. The CDR3 coding sequence is TGTGCCAGCTCACCTCCGGGGTGGTCCTACAATGAGCAGTTCTTC.

With regard to this clone: Compared with germline, one end of the junction differs, possibly owing to a read error. The sample carries other DNA sequences with the same CDR3. The genes are TRBV18 and TRBJ2-3, with D unresolved. Germline V gives CDR1 KGHSH, CDR2 LQKENI. This CDR3 is 11 amino acids long. This chain's CDR3 is CASSPSDTQYF. As DNA, the CDR3 is TGCGCCAGCTCACCATCAGATACGCAGTATTTT.

The chain is built from TRBV4-1 and TRBJ2-1, with D perhaps assigned TRBD1 or TRBD2 (5 bases each). The CDR3 covers 15 residues. Trimming removed 4 bases at V and 8 bases at J, with 18 bases between. Per the germline V gene, CDR1 is MGHRA and CDR2 is YSYEKL. CDR3 sequence reads: CASSPRDGYPDEQFF. CDR3 bases: TGCGCCAGCAGCCCCCGGGACGGTTACCCTGATGAGCAGTTCTTC.

This chain connects TRBV7-5 to TRBJ2-7; TRBD2, the table's D call, lacks a check against the DNA. TRBV7-5 is listed as a pseudogene. This CDR3 has 16 amino acids. The DNA of the CDR3 is TGTGTCAGAAGCTTATCTCCTAGCGGGAGTCCCCACGAGCAGTACTTC. Amino acid sequence: CVRSLSPSGSPHEQYF.

This CDR3 is CASSLGGLGEGETQYF. The CDR3 coding sequence is TGTGCCAGCAGCTTAGGGGGTTTAGGGGAAGGGGAGACCCAGTACTTC. The chain recombines TRBV11-2 with TRBJ2-5; the D gene is possibly TRBD1 (5 bases). Germline CDR1 and CDR2: SGHAT and FQNNGV. The CDR3 is 16 residues long. Trimming took off 1 base at V and 5 bases at J, with 17 bases between the two ends.

The chain carries TRBV21-1 and TRBJ2-7; TRBD1 is the table's D call, not checked against the DNA. TRBV21-1 is a pseudogene locus. The CDR3 covers 15 residues. In nucleotides, the CDR3 is TGTGCCAGCAGCATACTCCGTGGGCCCCATTACGAGCAGTACTTC. It encodes CASSILRGPHYEQYF.

This chain uses TRBV9 with TRBJ1-4; D ambiguous. Germline CDR1 and CDR2: SGDLS and YYNGEE. This CDR3 is built from 14 residues. V was pared by 0 bases and J by 3 bases, with 6 bases between. The CDR3 coding sequence is TGTGCCAGCAGCGTAGGTGCCGCTAATGAAAAACTGTTTTTT. Translation: CASSVGAANEKLFF.

The rearrangement links TRBV28 to TRBJ1-1; maybe TRBD1 (6 bases). V was shortened by 1 base and J by 4 bases, with 10 bases between the two germline ends. This CDR3 is 14 amino acids long. Germline values: CDR1 MDHEN, CDR2 SYDVKM. The CDR3 spells CASSLLGAGTEAFF. DNA for the CDR3: TGTGCCAGCAGTTTATTGGGGGCAGGCACTGAAGCTTTCTTT.